A selection of T cell receptor beta chains follows, all from one sample in a study of T cells in Graves' hyperthyroidism and ophthalmopathy. Each CDR3 protein gets one entry after TCRdb re-called the multiplex PCR reads with MiXCR. The data contain some 620,000 distinct CDR3 sequences, roughly 17% of them singletons. Sequences were obtained from blood. The source is a woman in her thirties with Graves' hyperthyroidism. Each CDR3 is given with its conserved first and last residue. A D gene is named only where the DNA matches it firmly. Clone size is not always given. Where it is, it says once, few, many or a class for expanded clones.

TRBJ2-7	.	TRBV5-1	.	TGCGCCAGCAGCTCGACTGGAACAGGGAGCTCCTACGAGCAGTACTTC	CASSSTGTGSSYEQYF
TRBJ1-5	many	TRBV12-3/TRBV12-4	TRBD1	TGTGCCAGCAGTTGGGGACAGGGAGGCAATCAGCCCCAGCATTTT	CASSWGQGGNQPQHF
TRBJ2-2	.	TRBV6-1	TRBD1	TGTGCCAGCAGTCGTACAGGGGGTGCCGGGGAGCCGTTTTTT	CASSRTGGAGEPFF
TRBJ2-4	many	TRBV20-1	TRBD2	TGCAGTGCTAGAGGACTAGCGGGAGGATCGCTATCGAACATTCAGTACTTC	CSARGLAGGSLSNIQYF
TRBJ1-5	many	TRBV12-3/TRBV12-4	.	TGTGCCAGCACCGGACAGAATCAGCCCCAGCATTTT	CASTGQNQPQHF
TRBJ2-7	many	TRBV28	.	TGTGCCAGCAGTTCTCCCCGACAGTCTCACTACGAGCAGTACTTC	CASSSPRQSHYEQYF
TRBJ2-7	many	TRBV12-3/TRBV12-4	.	TGTGCCAGCAGTGCGGGACCTGCCTACGAGCAGTACTTC	CASSAGPAYEQYF
TRBJ2-1	many	TRBV18	TRBD2	TGTGCCAGCTCACCACCCCCACGGGAGGTCTACAATGAGCAGTTCTTC	CASSPPPREVYNEQFF
TRBJ2-2	few	TRBV9	.	TGTGCCAGCAGCGCCGGACCAGGCAGGGGAGCAGGCGGGGAGCTGTTTTTT	CASSAGPGRGAGGELFF
TRBJ2-2	many	TRBV6-1	TRBD2	TGTGCCAGCAGTTTCGGGCAGGTTGCGGGAGTGGGGACCGGGGAGCTGTTTTTT	CASSFGQVAGVGTGELFF